This T cell receptor beta chain is from a study of CD8 T cells in ankylosing spondylitis. General observations from the study: Peripheral blood held disease-linked clones only at relatively low frequency, and these were CD8+. Earlier authors reported some of these motif variants in reactive arthritis synovial fluid and blood. Matched ankylosing spondylitis synovial fluid reportedly showed significant enrichment of disease-linked clones. Ankylosing spondylitis blood appeared to carry a characteristic TCR beta motif of under ten highly homologous variants.

To note about this clonotype: Antigen specificity is unknown.

Each CDR3 protein is one row after TCRdb ran MiXCR on the 5' RACE reads. The table has roughly 440,000 distinct CDR3 sequences, roughly 17% seen once. V shed 2 bases and J 1 base; nucleotides not matched to a gene: 2. The CDR3 has 15 amino acids. From germline, CDR1 is LGHDT and CDR2 YNNKEL (reference sequence). Sequences were obtained from blood, either unsorted or a sorted T cell fraction (not recorded which). This sequence was found in a male donor with ankylosing spondylitis. This sequence joins TRBV3-1 and TRBJ1-1; 9 positions match TRBD1. The CDR3 region is CASSQRQGGNTEAFF. CDR3 in DNA: TGTGCCAGCAGCCAAAGACAGGGGGGGAACACTGAAGCTTTCTTT. The full variable domain, with the rest looked up from reference TRBV3-1 and TRBJ1-1, is DTAVSQTPKYLVTQMGNDKSIKCEQNLGHDTMYWYKQDSKKFLKIMFSYNNKELIINETVPNRFSPKSPDKAHLNLHINSLELGDSAVYFCASSQRQGGNTEAFFGQGTRLTVV.